This T cell receptor beta chain was identified during a study of OX40 agonist ivuxolimab in advanced cancers. Profiled with immunoSEQ multiplex PCR; TCRdb holds only in-frame clones, not every one. The table shows 50,000 to 65,000 clones, with 89% occurring only once. The CDR3 totals 13 residues. In germline, CDR1 is SEHNR, CDR2 FQNEAQ (reference sequence). The germline V and J ends were trimmed by 5 bases and 5 bases, with 9 bases remaining between them. The J gene is TRBJ2-2, the V gene TRBV7-9; D is ambiguous. Sequences were derived from CD4+ or CD8+ T cells sorted from blood, sampled in a trial of the OX40 agonist ivuxolimab. This TCR was sampled from an adult with an advanced solid tumor such as melanoma, head and neck, liver or kidney cancer. CDR3 in DNA: TGTGCCAGCAGCCAACTCATTACCGGGGAGCTGTTTTTT. As protein: CASSQLITGELFF.